This T cell receptor beta chain was sequenced during a study of cytotoxic CD8 clonotypes in ibrutinib-treated CLL. Profiling relied on immunoSEQ multiplex PCR, and the TCRdb table lists in-frame clones only, not all of them. The sample has 25,000 to 30,000 clones, approximately 60% seen once. V was pared by 2 bases and J by 6 bases, with 5 bases between. The V gene's germline CDR1 is SGHVS and CDR2 FNYEAQ. The CDR3 consists of 12 residues. The sequencing used PBMCs, collected before ibrutinib treatment. The TCR originated in a human donor with chronic lymphocytic leukemia. This sequence joins TRBV7-6 and TRBJ2-1, with D possibly being TRBD1 (5 bases). The CDR3 DNA follows: TGTGCCAGCAGCTTAACAGGCAATGAGCAGTTCTTC. This sequence encodes CASSLTGNEQFF.